The T cell receptor (beta chain) described here comes from a study of blood T cells in healthy people across ages. A J-beta primer mix and a sample-barcoded 5' primer were used in a second PCR of about 7 to 11 cycles. TCRdb passed the 5' RACE reads through MiXCR, listing each CDR3 protein once. The sample includes about 1,400,000 distinct CDR3 sequences, 59% of them seen just once. V was cut by 1 base and J by 8 bases, with 11 bases left in between. Germline V gene data show CDR1 as SQVTM and CDR2 as ANQGSEA. There are 12 residues in the CDR3. In this sample, this clonotype turned up a few times. Each sample gave at least 6.5 million isolated PBMCs.

The chain joins TRBV29-1 to TRBJ1-1, with D uncertain. The TCR originated in a young man in good health. The sample was blood. The CDR3 region is CSVEAPGLEAFF. CDR3 bases: TGCAGCGTTGAAGCTCCCGGTTTGGAAGCTTTCTTT.